This T cell receptor (beta chain) came from a study of T cell responses to AZD1222 COVID-19 vaccine. Overall study: Second-dose schedules of about 4 or about 12 weeks were combined. The study, taken as a whole, reports: Vaccination with two AZD1222 doses was followed by a rise in Spike-specific TCR breadth and depth. Donors skewed white British and female; clonal diversity was possibly underestimated.

The sample holds one count of this clone. What it recognizes is unknown. Sequencing used immunoSEQ multiplex PCR; TCRdb keeps in-frame clones, though not all of them. The top ten hold around 3% of the sample, which has about 140,000 clones, 85% to 95% seen once. Per the germline V gene, CDR1 is SGHRS and CDR2 is YFSETQ. The CDR3 is made up of 14 amino acids. J was trimmed by 10 bases and V by 4 bases; bases with no gene match: 8. The genes are TRBV5-1 and TRBJ2-1; the match to TRBD2 covers 10 bases. This material consisted of peripheral blood, taken on day 0 of AZD1222 vaccination. This clonotype was obtained from an adult in good health. As DNA, the CDR3 is TGCGCCAGCAGCCAAGGGACTAGCGCGGAGGAGCAGTTCTTC. Translating it yields CASSQGTSAEEQFF.